The 10 T cell receptor beta chains given below trace back to one sample, sequenced in a study of long-term antiretroviral therapy in people with HIV. Running of the v3.0 immunoSEQ assay took place at survey level. The data were produced by immunoSEQ multiplex PCR, yet TCRdb's version contains in-frame clones alone and is incomplete. This sample yields some 28,000 clones, of which about three quarters are seen a single time; 7.5% to 10% belongs to the top ten. The source material was unsorted PBMCs, sampled 1.5 years before starting antiretroviral therapy. Receptor source: a man aged 18 to 30 with HIV.

The chain is built from TRBV2 and TRBJ1-6; D not resolved. Germline loops: CDR1 SNHLY, CDR2 FYNNEI. This CDR3 is 15 amino acids long. Trimming took off 8 bases at V and 6 bases at J, with 17 bases between the two ends. CDR3 coding DNA: TGTGCCAGCTTGAAGACTCTCTCATTTAATTCACCCCTCCACTTT. This encodes CASLKTLSFNSPLHF.

The rearrangement uses TRBV6-6 and TRBJ2-7, with a weak D call TRBD2 (7 bases). The V gene lost 5 bases and the J gene lost 5 bases, with 19 bases spanning the gap. The CDR3 length is 15 residues. The germline CDR1 and CDR2 sequences are MNHNY and SVGAGI (reference sequence). CDR3 residues: CASSGRGAGFDEQYF. CDR3 bases: TGTGCCAGCAGTGGTCGGGGGGCTGGGTTCGACGAGCAGTACTTC.

V usage is TRBV14 and J usage is TRBJ2-1; D is possibly TRBD1 (7 bases). The V end lost 0 bases, the J end lost 10 bases, and 19 bases lay between the germline ends. The germline gives CDR1 SGHDN, CDR2 FVKESK. The CDR3 covers 16 residues. CDR3 DNA: TGTGCCAGCAGCCAAGAAGCGTTCGACAGGGCGGGGGAGCAGTTCTTC. Protein: CASSQEAFDRAGEQFF.

This chain uses TRBV18 with TRBJ2-3; unclear D gene. The CDR3 has 11 amino acids. Trimming removed 3 bases at V and 7 bases at J, with 5 bases between. CDR1 is KGHSH and CDR2 is LQKENI in the germline V gene. CDR3 sequence (DNA): TGTGCCAGCTCACCTTCAAATACGCAGTATTTT. Its protein is CASSPSNTQYF.

The chain combines TRBV5-4 with TRBJ2-7; tentatively, D is TRBD1 or TRBD2 (5 bases each). This CDR3 spans 16 amino acids. The germline V gene has CDR1 SGHNT and CDR2 YYREEE (reference sequence). Trimming pared 2 bases from V and 2 bases from J, leaving 17 bases between. DNA for the CDR3: TGTGCCAGCAGCTTCACCGTTGGGGGAACCCCCTACGAGCAGTACTTC. Translation: CASSFTVGGTPYEQYF.

CDR3 in amino acids: CASSLGQGGETQYF. The CDR3 nucleotides read TGTGCCAGCAGCCTTGGACAGGGCGGGGAGACCCAGTACTTC. The chain carries TRBV4-2 and TRBJ2-5, with 8 bases fitting TRBD1. The V segment lost 4 bases and the J segment 5 bases; nucleotides outside the gene matches: 6. This CDR3 region has 14 residues. The V gene's germline CDR1 is LGHNA and CDR2 YNFKEQ.

This clone has a handful of counts. CDR3 nucleotide sequence: TGTGCCAGCAGCAACGGACAGGACTGGTCCTACGAGCAGTACTTC. Translating it yields CASSNGQDWSYEQYF. The rearrangement joins TRBV7-2 to TRBJ2-7; 7 positions agree with TRBD1. The V and J ends lost 5 bases and 1 base, in that order; junction bases with no gene match: 8. CDR1 SGHTA and CDR2 FQGNSA come from the germline V gene. The CDR3 loop spans 15 amino acids.

Of note for this clone: One end of the junction fails to match germline, which may point to a read error. The chain uses TRBV5-1 and TRBJ1-2; TRBD1 matches at 7 bases. This CDR3 region has 13 residues. Germline V gene data show CDR1 as SGHRS and CDR2 as YFSETQ. CDR3 sequence: CASSFRQGYGYTF. Here the CDR3 DNA reads TGTGCCAGCAGCTTCCGACAGGGCTATGGCTACACCTTC.

The chain is built from TRBV4-3 and TRBJ1-1; the D is unclear. CDR1 and CDR2 from the germline V gene are LGHNA and YSLEER. Trimming left V 0 bases short and J 10 bases short, with 12 bases between. The CDR3 has 13 residues. CDR3 nucleotide sequence: TGCGCCAGCAGCCAAGACACTAAGGTACGAGCTTTCTTT. This sequence encodes CASSQDTKVRAFF.

This chain links TRBV30 with TRBJ2-7; perhaps D is TRBD1 or TRBD2 (5 bases each). The CDR3 has 12 amino acids. CDR1 and CDR2 from the germline V gene are GTSNPN and SVGIG (reference sequence). Between the trimmed V and J ends, which lost 7 bases and 1 base, there was a span of 11 bases. Here the CDR3 DNA reads TGTGCCTCTATCTGGGGGTCCTACGAGCAGTACTTC. Its protein is CASIWGSYEQYF.